This T cell receptor (beta chain) was identified in a study of identifying expanded T cells in peripheral blood (dated by TCRdb to the late 2010s). Background for the entire study: Separate aliquots of the same genomic DNA pool were sequenced to produce technical replicates, and four replicates were compared in pairs.

TCRbeta CDR3 regions were profiled with the immunoSEQ Assay using bias-controlled multiplex PCR amplification of genomic DNA. The authors processed their data as follows. To quantify the absolute abundance of each unique TCRbeta CDR3 region, the sequences were collapsed and filtered. Differential abundance was assessed using a binomial (Fisher-equivalent) model and a beta-binomial model in which time-dependent variance fitted from healthy donors was added. Clones with fewer than 5 combined templates were removed, and a clone was called differentially abundant if the clone's Benjamini-Hochberg FDR was below 0.01. The form v = (b*log(k)+a)^2 was used to model beta-binomial variance as a function of total template count across the two samples. Entries here come from immuneACCESS through TCRdb and include only in-frame sequences with V and J called. Some clones fail to appear in such tables; in the studies checked, an unresolved V gene covers under half of the shortfall, and the cause of the remainder is unknown. V and J calls and clone size are those listed in that table; D and trimming were worked out from the DNA. For this sample there are about 58,000 clones; approximately 89% appear just once. Jointly, the top ten make up 3.6% of the sample.

CDR1 is given as MGHRA and CDR2 as YSYEKL, both from the germline V gene. From the cysteine through the phenylalanine, the CDR3 covers 14 amino acids. The kept DNA is CDR3 alone, 42 bases in frame from the first base. The junction shows trimming of 4 bases on V and 0 bases on J, plus 9 bases between the germline ends. On this clone itself: What antigen it recognizes has not been identified. No clone much larger than this one lies a single base away; base qualities are absent.

No immune events such as infections were documented for the healthy donors during the collection period. Healthy-donor blood repertoires served as a training cohort to calibrate time-dependent variance in a beta-binomial model of T-cell clone differential abundance. There were about 10 healthy donors in the training cohort, of whom 3 were female and 7 were male. The donors were between roughly 29 and 64 years old, with an average age of approximately 46 years. Whole blood from each healthy donor was obtained from a commercial supplier and was collected at three time points 2 to 3 weeks apart. For immunosequencing, genomic DNA was extracted from whole blood that had not been sorted. The research as a whole found: For all healthy donors, the variance in clone template counts between approximately 2-week samples rose significantly as total template count increased. Across all healthy-donor time intervals, the beta-binomial model significantly lowered both the number of clones called differentially abundant and the false-positive rate. Between technical replicates the binomial model flagged roughly 1.1 differentially abundant clones, whereas over about 2 weeks the binomial model flagged about 15 and over roughly 4 weeks around 18. The authors expected that biological variance in healthy repertoires might rise further over much longer intervals, such as months to years.

The sample taken for sequencing was blood. This TCR came from a person aged 18-70 years in good health. The rearranged segments are TRBV4-1 and TRBJ1-1; the D gene cannot be resolved reliably. For the CDR3, the sequence is CASSRVAMNTEAFF. The nucleotides read TGCGCCAGCAGCCGAGTCGCTATGAACACTGAAGCTTTCTTT.